These T cell receptor beta chains were read from a single sample in a study of T cells in Graves' hyperthyroidism and ophthalmopathy. Via MiXCR, TCRdb re-called the multiplex PCR reads, giving one row per CDR3 protein. The table records hundreds of thousands of distinct CDR3 sequences, 40% to 55% of them present only once. Sequencing was done on a sample of peripheral blood or thyroid tissue (not recorded which). The receptors were sampled from a woman under 30 with Graves' hyperthyroidism. The CDR3 runs from the conserved cysteine through the conserved F or W. D genes are given only for firm matches. The size entry is marked missing in some rows and otherwise reads once, few, many or a size class.

abundance: -; j_gene: TRBJ2-5; v_gene: TRBV7-9; d_gene: -; CDR3aa: CASSQGYSVQETQYF; CDR3nt: TGCGCCAGCAGCCAAGGGTATAGCGTTCAAGAGACCCAGTACTTC
abundance: -; j_gene: TRBJ2-2; v_gene: TRBV7-2; d_gene: -; CDR3aa: CASTLGGGITGELFF; CDR3nt: TGTGCCAGCACCTTAGGTGGGGGAATCACCGGGGAGCTGTTTTTT
abundance: -; j_gene: TRBJ1-1; v_gene: TRBV25-1; d_gene: TRBD1; CDR3aa: CAPETGAEAFF; CDR3nt: TGTGCTCCGGAGACAGGGGCTGAAGCTTTCTTT
abundance: -; j_gene: TRBJ2-7; v_gene: TRBV7-9; d_gene: -; CDR3aa: CASSPDSGRIGEQYF; CDR3nt: TGTGCCAGCTCACCGGATAGTGGGAGGATAGGAGAGCAGTACTTC
abundance: -; j_gene: TRBJ1-6; v_gene: TRBV25-1; d_gene: -; CDR3aa: CASSLGKYSPLHF; CDR3nt: TGTGCCAGCAGCCTGGGGAAGTATTCACCCCTCCACTTT
abundance: -; j_gene: TRBJ1-2; v_gene: TRBV7-9; d_gene: TRBD1; CDR3aa: CASSQPRQGKHYGYTF; CDR3nt: TGTGCCAGCAGCCAGCCACGACAGGGCAAGCACTATGGCTACACCTTC
abundance: -; j_gene: TRBJ2-7; v_gene: TRBV20-1; d_gene: TRBD2; CDR3aa: CSAAPLAGGYEQYF; CDR3nt: TGCAGTGCTGCCCCCCTAGCGGGCGGGTACGAGCAGTACTTC
abundance: -; j_gene: TRBJ1-4; v_gene: TRBV10-3; d_gene: -; CDR3aa: CAISSTTGGEKLFF; CDR3nt: TGTGCCATCAGTTCAACCACGGGGGGCGAAAAACTGTTTTTT
abundance: -; j_gene: TRBJ1-6; v_gene: TRBV14; d_gene: -; CDR3aa: CASSRGLGWSPLHF; CDR3nt: TGTGCCAGCAGCCGAGGTCTAGGGTGGTCACCCCTCCACTTT
abundance: many; j_gene: TRBJ2-5; v_gene: TRBV7-2; d_gene: -; CDR3aa: CASSLGLPQYF; CDR3nt: TGTGCCAGCAGCTTAGGTCTCCCCCAGTACTTC
abundance: -; j_gene: TRBJ1-2; v_gene: TRBV5-1; d_gene: -; CDR3aa: CASSLSGEGGYTF; CDR3nt: TGCGCCAGCAGCTTGAGTGGGGAAGGCGGCTACACCTTC
abundance: -; j_gene: TRBJ1-5; v_gene: TRBV24-1; d_gene: TRBD1; CDR3aa: CATSEPTGDNQPQHF; CDR3nt: TGTGCCACCAGTGAACCGACAGGGGACAATCAGCCCCAGCATTTT
abundance: -; j_gene: TRBJ1-1; v_gene: TRBV29-1; d_gene: -; CDR3aa: CSVGTEPRNTEAFF; CDR3nt: TGCAGCGTGGGGACCGAGCCCAGGAACACTGAAGCTTTCTTT
abundance: -; j_gene: TRBJ1-2; v_gene: TRBV20-1; d_gene: TRBD1; CDR3aa: CSARVGTGGYGYTF; CDR3nt: TGCAGTGCTAGAGTCGGCACAGGGGGCTATGGCTACACCTTC
abundance: few; j_gene: TRBJ2-7; v_gene: TRBV6-5; d_gene: -; CDR3aa: CASKGGYEQYF; CDR3nt: TGTGCCAGCAAAGGAGGCTACGAGCAGTACTTC
abundance: once; j_gene: TRBJ2-5; v_gene: TRBV24-1; d_gene: -; CDR3aa: CATSDFGRGEVETQYF; CDR3nt: TGTGCCACCAGTGATTTTGGCAGGGGAGAGGTTGAGACCCAGTACTTC
abundance: few; j_gene: TRBJ2-7; v_gene: TRBV2; d_gene: -; CDR3aa: CASSKTSYEQYF; CDR3nt: TGTGCCAGCAGTAAGACTAGTTACGAGCAGTACTTC
abundance: -; j_gene: TRBJ2-6; v_gene: TRBV20-1; d_gene: TRBD1; CDR3aa: CSAGQGAFGANVLTF; CDR3nt: TGCAGTGCTGGACAGGGGGCCTTTGGGGCCAACGTCCTGACTTTC
abundance: -; j_gene: TRBJ1-4; v_gene: TRBV19; d_gene: -; CDR3aa: CASSPDGSTNEKLFF; CDR3nt: TGTGCCAGCTCACCGGACGGCTCAACTAATGAAAAACTGTTTTTT
abundance: -; j_gene: TRBJ1-5; v_gene: TRBV29-1; d_gene: -; CDR3aa: CSVGWGSNQPQQF; CDR3nt: -
abundance: once; j_gene: TRBJ2-5; v_gene: TRBV25-1; d_gene: TRBD1; CDR3aa: CASSAEPGGWETQYF; CDR3nt: TGTGCCAGCAGTGCTGAGCCAGGGGGCTGGGAGACCCAGTACTTC
abundance: -; j_gene: TRBJ2-5; v_gene: TRBV7-9; d_gene: TRBD1; CDR3aa: CASSGPGQGDTQYF; CDR3nt: TGTGCCAGCAGCGGGCCGGGACAGGGTGATACCCAGTACTTC
abundance: -; j_gene: TRBJ2-2; v_gene: TRBV19; d_gene: -; CDR3aa: CASSNEWNTGELFF; CDR3nt: TGTGCCAGTAGCAACGAGTGGAACACCGGGGAGCTGTTTTTT
abundance: -; j_gene: TRBJ2-2; v_gene: TRBV10-3; d_gene: TRBD2; CDR3aa: CAISEGLAGGHTGELFF; CDR3nt: TGTGCCATCAGTGAGGGACTAGCGGGAGGCCACACCGGGGAGCTGTTTTTT
abundance: -; j_gene: TRBJ2-5; v_gene: TRBV15; d_gene: TRBD2; CDR3aa: CATRPGGSRETQYF; CDR3nt: TGTGCCACCAGGCCGGGAGGGAGCCGAGAGACCCAGTACTTC
abundance: -; j_gene: TRBJ1-1; v_gene: TRBV6-1; d_gene: -; CDR3aa: CASSPTRWDEAFF; CDR3nt: TGTGCCAGCAGTCCTACAAGGTGGGATGAAGCTTTCTTT
abundance: -; j_gene: TRBJ1-3; v_gene: TRBV29-1; d_gene: TRBD1; CDR3aa: CSVPGTGNTIYF; CDR3nt: TGCAGCGTGCCCGGGACAGGGAACACCATATATTTT
abundance: -; j_gene: TRBJ2-6; v_gene: TRBV29-1; d_gene: TRBD1; CDR3aa: CSVMRGRSGANVLTF; CDR3nt: TGCAGCGTGATGAGGGGGCGAAGTGGGGCCAACGTCCTGACTTTC
abundance: -; j_gene: TRBJ1-2; v_gene: TRBV9; d_gene: -; CDR3aa: CASSVEAFNYGYTF; CDR3nt: TGTGCCAGCAGCGTAGAAGCATTTAACTATGGCTACACCTTC
abundance: -; j_gene: TRBJ2-7; v_gene: TRBV7-8; d_gene: TRBD1; CDR3aa: CASSPEDRGGYEQYF; CDR3nt: TGCGCCAGCAGCCCAGAGGACAGGGGCGGCTACGAGCAGTACTTC
abundance: -; j_gene: TRBJ1-5; v_gene: TRBV6-4; d_gene: -; CDR3aa: CASSATTDYQPQHF; CDR3nt: TGTGCCAGCAGTGCTACGACGGACTATCAGCCCCAGCATTTT
abundance: few; j_gene: TRBJ2-7; v_gene: TRBV7-9; d_gene: TRBD1; CDR3aa: CASSWTGPHEQYF; CDR3nt: TGTGCCAGCAGCTGGACAGGGCCCCACGAGCAGTACTTC
abundance: many; j_gene: TRBJ1-1; v_gene: TRBV9; d_gene: TRBD1; CDR3aa: CASSVAGGHTEAFF; CDR3nt: TGTGCCAGCAGCGTAGCAGGGGGTCACACTGAAGCTTTCTTT
abundance: -; j_gene: TRBJ2-7; v_gene: TRBV19; d_gene: TRBD2; CDR3aa: CASSVISGSRTYEQYF; CDR3nt: TGTGCCAGTAGTGTCATTAGCGGGAGTAGGACCTACGAGCAGTACTTC
abundance: -; j_gene: TRBJ1-2; v_gene: TRBV11-2; d_gene: -; CDR3aa: CASSLPLNYGYTF; CDR3nt: TGTGCCAGCAGTCTCCCGCTGAACTATGGCTACACCTTC
abundance: -; j_gene: TRBJ2-3; v_gene: TRBV24-1; d_gene: -; CDR3aa: CATATSSASTDTQYF; CDR3nt: TGTGCCACCGCGACCAGCTCCGCTAGCACAGATACGCAGTATTTT
abundance: -; j_gene: TRBJ2-1; v_gene: TRBV24-1; d_gene: TRBD2; CDR3aa: CATSVAGGSYNEQFF; CDR3nt: TGTGCCACCAGTGTAGCGGGAGGGTCTTACAATGAGCAGTTCTTC
abundance: -; j_gene: TRBJ2-7; v_gene: TRBV19; d_gene: -; CDR3aa: CASSIDTIYEQCF; CDR3nt: TGTGCCAGTAGTATCGACACCATCTACGAGCAGTGCTTC
abundance: -; j_gene: TRBJ2-1; v_gene: TRBV7-9; d_gene: -; CDR3aa: CASSLDRDYNEQFF; CDR3nt: TGTGCCAGCAGCTTAGACCGGGACTACAATGAGCAGTTCTTC
abundance: -; j_gene: TRBJ2-7; v_gene: TRBV11-1; d_gene: TRBD2; CDR3aa: CASTESGRRQYF; CDR3nt: TGTGCCAGCACCGAAAGCGGGAGACGGCAGTACTTC
abundance: few; j_gene: TRBJ2-7; v_gene: TRBV19; d_gene: TRBD2; CDR3aa: CASSVGGLAFNEQYF; CDR3nt: TGTGCCAGTAGTGTTGGCGGACTAGCGTTTAACGAGCAGTACTTC
abundance: -; j_gene: TRBJ2-3; v_gene: TRBV7-6; d_gene: -; CDR3aa: CASSPDRTTDTQYF; CDR3nt: TGTGCCAGCAGCCCCGACAGAACCACAGATACGCAGTATTTT
abundance: -; j_gene: TRBJ1-2; v_gene: TRBV19; d_gene: -; CDR3aa: CASSLGPSRGYTF; CDR3nt: TGTGCCAGTAGTCTAGGACCCTCAAGAGGCTACACCTTC
abundance: -; j_gene: TRBJ1-1; v_gene: TRBV2; d_gene: -; CDR3aa: CAWSVRGHLNTEAFF; CDR3nt: TGTGCCTGGAGTGTAAGAGGCCATTTGAACACTGAAGCTTTCTTT
abundance: -; j_gene: TRBJ1-6; v_gene: TRBV6-6; d_gene: -; CDR3aa: CASSRQNSPLHF; CDR3nt: TGTGCCAGCAGCCGACAGAATTCACCCCTCCACTTT
abundance: -; j_gene: TRBJ1-6; v_gene: TRBV7-2; d_gene: -; CDR3aa: CASRISGLINSPLHF; CDR3nt: TGTGCCAGCAGAATCTCGGGGCTAATTAATTCACCCCTCCACTTT
abundance: -; j_gene: TRBJ1-1; v_gene: TRBV29-1; d_gene: -; CDR3aa: CSGWVLGITEAFF; CDR3nt: TGCAGCGGCTGGGTGTTGGGAATCACTGAAGCTTTCTTT
abundance: -; j_gene: TRBJ1-1; v_gene: TRBV7-9; d_gene: -; CDR3aa: CASSLYPEDEAFF; CDR3nt: TGTGCCAGCAGCTTATATCCCGAAGATGAAGCTTTCTTT
abundance: -; j_gene: TRBJ2-7; v_gene: TRBV10-3; d_gene: TRBD2; CDR3aa: CASSYSRLAGVYEQYF; CDR3nt: TGTGCCAGCAGTTACTCGAGACTAGCGGGAGTGTACGAGCAGTACTTC
abundance: -; j_gene: TRBJ1-6; v_gene: TRBV25-1; d_gene: -; CDR3aa: CASRKDRYNSPLHF; CDR3nt: TGTGCCAGCAGGAAAGACAGATATAATTCACCCCTCCACTTT
abundance: many; j_gene: TRBJ2-7; v_gene: TRBV7-2; d_gene: -; CDR3aa: CASSLGVDEQYF; CDR3nt: TGTGCCAGCAGCTTAGGCGTGGACGAGCAGTACTTC
abundance: many; j_gene: TRBJ1-5; v_gene: TRBV20-1; d_gene: TRBD1; CDR3aa: CSARTGPSNQPQHF; CDR3nt: TGCAGTGCACGGACAGGGCCGAGCAATCAGCCCCAGCATTTT
abundance: once; j_gene: TRBJ1-1; v_gene: TRBV2; d_gene: -; CDR3aa: CASRHELTEAFF; CDR3nt: TGTGCCAGCAGGCATGAGCTCACTGAAGCTTTCTTT
abundance: -; j_gene: TRBJ1-6; v_gene: TRBV10-3; d_gene: TRBD1; CDR3aa: CAISDGQAGGNSPLHF; CDR3nt: TGTGCCATCAGTGACGGACAGGCGGGGGGCAATTCACCCCTCCACTTT
abundance: once; j_gene: TRBJ1-2; v_gene: TRBV29-1; d_gene: -; CDR3aa: CSPGSHRGYTF; CDR3nt: TGCAGCCCCGGGAGTCATCGTGGCTACACCTTC